This T cell receptor (beta chain) was recorded in a study of blood T cell repertoires in COVID-19. About the research overall: COVID-19 samples collected from the United States, Italy and Spain covered acute and convalescent phases.

Original analysis: Quantification of nucleated cells was approximated via reference gene primer amplification. The protocol was immunoSEQ multiplex PCR, while the TCRdb copy is restricted to in-frame clones and leaves out a portion. V, J and clone size are taken as reported in that table, and D and trimming were inferred from the DNA itself. The data show a few hundred thousand clones, 85% to 90% seen once. Trimming left V 2 bases short and J 5 bases short, with 15 bases between. The CDR3 has 16 residues. CDR1 and CDR2 (germline): SEHNR, FQNEAQ (reference sequence). The V and J genes are TRBV7-9 and TRBJ2-2; D might be TRBD2 (6 bases). Material for sequencing was peripheral blood. This TCR was recovered from a man aged 18 to 29 with COVID-19, enrolled during active disease. CDR3 sequence (DNA): TGTGCCAGCAGCTTAAAACCGCCCGGGAGAACCGGGGAGCTGTTTTTT. It codes for CASSLKPPGRTGELFF.